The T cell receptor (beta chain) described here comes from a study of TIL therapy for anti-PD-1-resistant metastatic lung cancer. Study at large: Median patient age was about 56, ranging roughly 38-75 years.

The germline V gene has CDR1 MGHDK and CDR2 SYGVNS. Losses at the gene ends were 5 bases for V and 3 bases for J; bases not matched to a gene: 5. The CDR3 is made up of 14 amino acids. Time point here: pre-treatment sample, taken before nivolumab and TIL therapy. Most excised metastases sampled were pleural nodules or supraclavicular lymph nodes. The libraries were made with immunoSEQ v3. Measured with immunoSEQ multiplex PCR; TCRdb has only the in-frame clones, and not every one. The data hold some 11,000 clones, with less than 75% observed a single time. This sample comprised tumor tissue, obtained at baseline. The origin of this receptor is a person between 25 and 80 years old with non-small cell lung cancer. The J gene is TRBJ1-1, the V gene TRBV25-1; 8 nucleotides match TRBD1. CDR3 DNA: TGTGCCAGCAGTTGGCAGGGGGCGGACACTGAAGCTTTCTTT. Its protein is CASSWQGADTEAFF.